These 6 T cell receptor beta chains originate from one sample sequenced in a study of CD8 T cells in ankylosing spondylitis (dated by TCRdb to about 2017). No antigen has been assigned to these receptors. Study-wide findings and limitations: A TCR beta motif made up of 7 to 9 highly homologous amino acid variants appeared to be characteristic of blood from ankylosing spondylitis patients.

Libraries were constructed by 5' RACE. The listed sequencing device is Illumina HiSeq 2500. TCRdb trimmed the raw reads at Q25, called clones with MiXCR and kept productive beta chains. Rows matching on CDR3 protein sequence are summarized as one entry with the most common DNA and genes. Counted in this sample were approximately 540,000 distinct CDR3 sequences; about 13% of them appeared once. 6.8% of the sample comes from the top ten. The sequenced sample consisted of blood, either unsorted or a sorted T cell fraction (not recorded which). These receptors originate from a male donor with ankylosing spondylitis.

This clonotype was found many times. This chain joins TRBV29-1 and TRBJ2-3; 10 bases map to TRBD2. V lost 4 bases to trimming and J lost 5 bases; unmatched junction nucleotides: 0. Germline V CDR1 and CDR2: SQVTM, ANQGSEA. There are 12 residues in the CDR3. The CDR3 here is CSVGLAGDTQYF. The CDR3 DNA is TGCAGCGTTGGACTAGCGGGAGATACGCAGTATTTT.

The J gene is TRBJ2-1, the V gene TRBV27, with D possibly being TRBD1 (8 bases). Germline CDR1 is MNHEY and CDR2 is SMNVEV (reference sequence). CDR3 length: 16 residues. With 6 bases removed from V and 6 bases from J, the gap between germline ends came to 21 bases. The CDR3 sequence is CASSPRGTGVGNEQFF. CDR3 nucleotides: TGTGCCAGCAGCCCGCGGGGGACAGGTGTGGGCAATGAGCAGTTCTTC.

This rearrangement joins TRBV30 to TRBJ2-5; 14 nucleotides align to TRBD2. CDR1 and CDR2 from the germline V gene are GTSNPN and SVGIG (reference sequence). The V segment lost 2 bases and the J segment 5 bases; nucleotides outside the gene matches: 7. There are 16 residues in the CDR3. CDR3 loop: CAWSRGTSGRWETQYF. CDR3 sequence (DNA): TGTGCCTGGAGTAGGGGGACTAGCGGGAGATGGGAGACCCAGTACTTC.

In this sample, this clonotype turned up many times. The V and J genes are TRBV5-1 and TRBJ2-1; D is unclear. The CDR3 covers 14 residues. Trimming took off 2 bases at V and 2 bases at J, with 8 bases between the two ends. The V gene's germline CDR1 is SGHRS and CDR2 YFSETQ. The CDR3 region has the DNA TGCGCCAGCAGCTTCGACATTACCTACAATGAGCAGTTCTTC. Protein product: CASSFDITYNEQFF.

This clonotype showed up just a few times. This chain connects TRBV5-1 to TRBJ1-2; no reliable D call. CDR3 length: 12 residues. In germline, CDR1 is SGHRS, CDR2 YFSETQ. Trimming cost V 4 bases and J 6 bases, with 10 bases left between them. CDR3 loop: CASSGELHGYTF. CDR3 in DNA: TGCGCCAGCAGCGGAGAGCTTCATGGCTACACCTTC.

The chain carries TRBV24-1 and TRBJ2-1; tentatively, D is TRBD1 or TRBD2 (5 bases each). Germline V lookup: CDR1 KGHDR, CDR2 SFDVKD. Trimming took 0 bases from V and 8 from J, leaving 10 bases between them. The CDR3 totals 14 residues. This chain's CDR3 is CATSDLTGLDEQFF. Written as DNA, the CDR3 is TGTGCCACCAGTGATTTGACGGGGCTCGATGAGCAGTTCTTC.